This is a list of T cell receptor beta chains from one sample in a study of technical replicates of blood from a few donors. The repertoire was sequenced with immunoSEQ multiplex PCR; TCRdb's copy has only in-frame clones and lacks some. Here the sample spans 84,000 or so clones, around 94% being singletons. Sequences were obtained from T cells isolated from PBMCs. The source of these receptors is a human donor in good health. Both conserved end residues are part of each CDR3. The D gene is left open where the match is weak. Clone size is given for some rows only: seen once, a few or many times, or a class if the clone is expanded.

V gene,J gene,clone size,D gene,CDR3 protein,CDR3 DNA
TRBV29-1,TRBJ1-2,.,.,CSATGFYGYTF,TGCAGCGCCACAGGGTTCTATGGCTACACCTTC
TRBV30,TRBJ2-1,once,TRBD2,CAWRGLAGYNEQFF,TGTGCCTGGAGAGGGCTAGCGGGTTACAATGAGCAGTTCTTC
TRBV9,TRBJ2-5,.,.,CASSEGSGVGAQYF,TGTGCCAGCAGCGAGGGTAGCGGTGTGGGGGCCCAGTACTTC
TRBV7-6,TRBJ2-1,.,TRBD1,CASSLRGTAAYNEQFF,TGTGCCAGCAGCTTAAGGGGGACAGCGGCCTACAATGAGCAGTTCTTC
TRBV2,TRBJ1-5,once,.,CASSDEIQPQHF,TGTGCCAGCAGTGACGAGATTCAGCCCCAGCATTTT
TRBV4-1,TRBJ2-6,.,.,CASSQDRGGVDSGANVLTF,TGCGCCAGCAGCCAAGATAGGGGGGGGGTCGACTCTGGGGCCAACGTCCTGACTTTC
TRBV25-1,TRBJ1-1,.,.,CASSESPVQGAEAFF,TGTGCCAGCAGTGAATCCCCAGTACAGGGTGCTGAAGCTTTCTTT
TRBV6-6,TRBJ2-7,.,TRBD1,CASKTSGTDYEQYF,TGTGCCAGCAAAACCTCCGGGACAGACTACGAGCAGTACTTC
TRBV29-1,TRBJ2-1,.,.,CSSGGHEQFF,TGCAGCAGCGGCGGGCATGAGCAGTTCTTC
TRBV7-9,TRBJ2-2,once,.,CASSLVPSANTGELFF,TGTGCCAGCAGCTTAGTCCCTAGCGCGAACACCGGGGAGCTGTTTTTT
TRBV5-1,TRBJ2-1,.,.,CASRRHSGDNEQFF,TGCGCCAGCAGAAGGCATAGCGGTGACAATGAGCAGTTCTTC
TRBV7-2,TRBJ2-5,.,TRBD2,CASSLTHSGGATQYF,TGTGCCAGCAGCTTAACCCACTCGGGGGGAGCGACCCAGTACTTC
TRBV28,TRBJ2-3,.,TRBD2,CASSPGLASTDTQYF,TGTGCCAGCAGTCCCGGACTAGCTAGCACAGATACGCAGTATTTT
TRBV2,TRBJ2-1,.,TRBD1,CASGGDRVSYNEQFF,TGTGCCAGCGGGGGAGACAGGGTATCCTACAATGAGCAGTTCTTC
TRBV15,TRBJ2-5,.,TRBD2,CATSRVSGGLETQYF,TGTGCCACCAGCAGAGTTAGCGGGGGTTTAGAGACCCAGTACTTC